This T cell receptor (beta chain) derives from a study of T cells after yellow fever vaccination. A 5'RACE template-switching step, the method used to make TCR cDNA, added a universal primer site and UMIs. One entry per CDR3 protein, called by TCRdb with MiXCR from the 5' RACE reads. Of fewer than 400,000 distinct CDR3 sequences in the sample, around 10% are singletons; the top ten hold 3% to 4%. Germline values: CDR1 LGHNA, CDR2 YNFKEQ. The J segment lost 3 bases and the V segment lost 4 bases, leaving 10 bases of the junction unmatched. This CDR3 contains 16 residues. The J gene is TRBJ1-1, the V gene TRBV4-2; 8 nucleotides line up with TRBD1. The TCR sequence derives from a man aged 18-30 years who received the YFV17D yellow fever vaccine. The material sequenced was CD4+ T cells sorted from PBMCs, taken 45 days after the yellow fever booster vaccination. CDR3 sequence (DNA): TGTGCCAGCAGCCGTCAGGGGGCAATGGGGGACACTGAAGCTTTCTTT. Residues: CASSRQGAMGDTEAFF.